Following are 14 T cell receptor beta chains from one sample sequenced in a study of PD-1 blockade in classical Hodgkin lymphoma (dated by TCRdb to 2018 to 2021). The label giving this sample's time point can be read as: cycle 1 day 1 (C1D1), immediately before nivolumab initiation. Every trial patient had relapsed after autologous stem cell transplantation, and cohorts A, B and C differed in prior brentuximab vedotin exposure. Libraries were constructed by the immunoSEQ multiplex PCR assay. The clones in this table, taken by TCRdb from immuneACCESS, are in-frame only. Not every clone is retained; where verified, under half of the shortfall comes from an unresolved V gene, and the cause of the rest is unknown. The sample table shows about 98,000 clones, and about nine tenths are seen once. The ten largest account for approximately 2.8% of the sample. Material: peripheral blood mononuclear cells (PBMCs), obtained at baseline. The origin of the receptors is a human donor with classical Hodgkin lymphoma.

This clone was detected only a few times. The rearrangement joins TRBV5-1 to TRBJ2-3, with 11 bases lining up with TRBD2. Germline CDR1 reads SGHRS; CDR2 reads YFSETQ. This CDR3 has 15 residues. The junction had 6 bases not matched to a gene; V was cut back by 2 bases and J by 7 bases. CDR3 nucleotides: TGCGCCAGCAGCTTAAAACTAGCGGGAGACAATACGCAGTATTTT. It encodes CASSLKLAGDNTQYF.

The chain recombines TRBV15 with TRBJ2-1, with 12 nucleotides matching TRBD2. J was trimmed by 9 bases and V by 1 base; bases with no gene match: 7. The CDR3 length is 16 residues. Germline V gene lookup returns CDR1 LNHNV and CDR2 YYDKDF (reference sequence). CDR3 sequence reads: CATSRAGLAGGGEQFF. The CDR3 DNA reads TGTGCCACCAGCAGAGCGGGGCTAGCGGGAGGGGGTGAGCAGTTCTTC.

The chain couples TRBV30 to TRBJ1-1; D is possibly TRBD1 (5 bases). Trimming cost V 8 bases and J 4 bases, with 17 bases left between them. The CDR3 sequence is 13 residues long. CDR1 and CDR2 from the germline V gene are GTSNPN and SVGIG (reference sequence). This CDR3 is CAGGGVVRTEAFF. CDR3 in DNA: TGTGCCGGGGGTGGAGTTGTTCGCACTGAAGCTTTCTTT.

This sequence joins TRBV6-1 and TRBJ1-1; D ambiguous. Germline CDR1 MNHNS, CDR2 SASEGT. CDR3 length: 16 residues. V gave up 3 bases and J gave up 3 bases, with 17 bases separating them. The CDR3 protein is CASSDSLLGIYTEAFF. CDR3 coding DNA: TGTGCCAGCAGTGATTCGTTGCTTGGGATTTACACTGAAGCTTTCTTT.

The V and J genes are TRBV9 and TRBJ2-2; TRBD1 or TRBD2 may be the D gene (5 bases each). This CDR3 comprises 14 residues. In germline, CDR1 is SGDLS, CDR2 YYNGEE. V lost 0 bases to trimming and J lost 5 bases, with 8 bases between them. The CDR3 region is CASSVDGGTGELFF. CDR3 bases: TGTGCCAGCAGCGTAGATGGGGGAACCGGGGAGCTGTTTTTT.

The genes are TRBV5-1 and TRBJ2-7; D tentatively reads TRBD1 or TRBD2 (5 bases each). Deletions cut 3 bases from V and 6 bases from J, with 16 bases between. Germline CDR1 is SGHRS and CDR2 is YFSETQ. The CDR3 extends over 14 amino acids. The CDR3 reads CASSYGTVGAEQYF. The CDR3 DNA is TGCGCCAGCAGCTACGGAACCGTCGGGGCCGAGCAGTACTTC.

The sample holds one count of this clone. V and J are TRBV4-1 and TRBJ1-5; D gene uncertain. The V end was cut by 4 bases, the J end by 8 bases, with 18 bases between. The CDR3 sequence is 15 residues long. Germline V lookup: CDR1 MGHRA, CDR2 YSYEKL. DNA of the CDR3: TGCGCCAGCAGCCCTATCGGGTGGGCTACAGAGCCCCAGCATTTT. The encoded protein is CASSPIGWATEPQHF.

The CDR3 DNA is TGTGCCAGCAGCTTAGACTATGAAGCGGGCCACTCCTACGAGCAGTACTTC. Amino acid sequence: CASSLDYEAGHSYEQYF. This rearrangement joins TRBV7-9 to TRBJ2-7, with a tentative D call TRBD2 (6 bases). Per germline, CDR1 SEHNR and CDR2 FQNEAQ (reference sequence). Trimming took 1 base from V and 0 from J, leaving 16 bases between them. The CDR3 has 17 amino acids.

This sequence joins TRBV27 and TRBJ2-7; perhaps TRBD2 as D (5 bases). V was cut by 6 bases and J by 0 bases, with 12 bases left in between. The CDR3 consists of 14 residues. Germline CDR1 and CDR2: MNHEY and SMNVEV (reference sequence). In DNA, the CDR3 is TGTGCCAGCAGATTCAGCGGCCTCTCCTACGAGCAGTACTTC. Translating it yields CASRFSGLSYEQYF.

The gene calls are TRBV13 and TRBJ2-7, with D tentatively TRBD1 (6 bases). Trimming cost V 1 base and J 2 bases, with 15 bases left between them. The CDR3 has 16 amino acids. The germline V gene has CDR1 PRHDT and CDR2 FYEKMQ (reference sequence). CDR3 in DNA: TGTGCCAGCAGCTTAGCCGGGGTGGACAGAGCCTACGAGCAGTACTTC. Translated: CASSLAGVDRAYEQYF.

V and J are TRBV4-1 and TRBJ1-2, with 7 bases identical to TRBD1. CDR1 is MGHRA, CDR2 YSYEKL, per germline. The CDR3 is 15 residues long. V lost 1 base to trimming and J lost 4 bases; unmatched junction nucleotides: 6. This chain's CDR3 is CASSQGRQGGYGYTF. DNA of the CDR3: TGCGCCAGCAGCCAAGGTCGGCAGGGGGGCTATGGCTACACCTTC.

This chain connects TRBV6-5 to TRBJ2-5, with D perhaps given as TRBD1 or TRBD2 (6 bases each). Germline V CDR1 and CDR2: MNHEY, SVGAGI. The CDR3 is 13 residues long. V gave up 5 bases and J gave up 1 base, with 8 bases separating them. The CDR3 nucleotides are TGTGCCAGCAGTGGGGGGCTCCAAGAGACCCAGTACTTC. It specifies CASSGGLQETQYF.

In its sample, this clone was seen a few times. The CDR3 nucleotides read TGCGCCAGCAGCTTGGATCAGCAGCTGAACACCGGGGAGCTGTTTTTT. This encodes CASSLDQQLNTGELFF. The chain has TRBV5-1 and TRBJ2-2; D remains unclear. V lost 0 bases to trimming and J lost 1 base, with 10 bases between them. The CDR3 spans 16 residues. Germline V CDR1 and CDR2: SGHRS, YFSETQ. The variable domain in full, completed from reference TRBV5-1 and TRBJ2-2, reads KAGVTQTPRYLIKTRGQQVTLSCSPISGHRSVSWYQQTPGQGLQFLFEYFSETQRNKGNFPGRFSGRQFSNSRSEMNVSTLELGDSALYLCASSLDQQLNTGELFFGEGSRLTVL.

V and J are TRBV5-1 and TRBJ1-1, with D uncertain. The CDR3 contains 16 residues. The germline V gene encodes CDR1 SGHRS and CDR2 YFSETQ. With 0 bases removed from V and 1 base from J, the gap between germline ends came to 13 bases. This CDR3 is CASSLGLAGANTEAFF. The CDR3 DNA sequence: TGCGCCAGCAGCTTGGGGTTGGCAGGAGCGAACACTGAAGCTTTCTTT.